Only one count was recorded for the clone carrying this TCR beta chain. These data are taken from a study of cytomegalovirus exposure and HLA in healthy donors. Primers: 60 Vbeta forward and 13 Jbeta reverse. Clones were sequenced by immunoSEQ multiplex PCR, and TCRdb holds only the in-frame ones, with some missing. The data show 150,000 to 200,000 clones, approximately 83% seen once. The clonotype originates from a woman aged 18-29 years in good health and CMV-seronegative. Sequenced material: PBMCs.

The DNA of the CDR3 is TGTGCCACCTCTCCGGGGGGCAATCAGCCCCAGCATTTT. It translates to CATSPGGNQPQHF. V gene TRBV4-2 combines with J gene TRBJ1-5, with D possibly TRBD1 on 5 matching bases. The V gene lost 10 bases and the J gene lost 2 bases, with 12 bases spanning the gap. Germline V CDR1 and CDR2: LGHNA, YNFKEQ. The CDR3 has 13 amino acids.